This is a list of T cell receptor beta chains from one sample in a study of T cells expressing NK-cell markers. TCRdb reprocessed the 5' RACE reads and reports one entry per CDR3 protein, with no DNA. The sample includes 450,000 to 600,000 distinct CDR3 sequences. The specimen sequenced was blood T cells: a sorted CD56 or NKG2C T cell subset, CD4+ or CD8+ T cells, or bulk PBMC T cells (not recorded which). These TCRs come from a man between 18 and 29 years old in good health. Each CDR3 is given with its conserved first and last residue.

>TRBV12-3/TRBV12-4|TRBJ2-2
CASRTGQSTGELFF
>TRBV6-2/TRBV6-3|TRBJ2-1
CASSGVLVRYNEQFF
>TRBV7-8|TRBJ1-5
CASRGEGTHYSNQPQHF
>TRBV20-1|TRBJ2-3
CSASPSGKGRTDTQYF
>TRBV7-7|TRBJ2-1
CASSPKAGVWEQFF
>TRBV27|TRBJ1-1
CASVDRAVNTEAFF
>TRBV5-5|TRBJ2-2
CASSGRDSGELFF
>TRBV3-1|TRBJ2-7
CASSQEGYYEQYF
>TRBV5-6|TRBJ2-1
CASSPTPANNEQFF
>TRBV15|TRBJ2-1
CATSRDGTSGRREQFF
>TRBV29-1|TRBJ2-7
CSVGVGTGGYEQYF
>TRBV28|TRBJ2-7
CASTQGAGPYEQYF
>TRBV7-8|TRBJ1-4
CASSFEGVGGRGDSEKLFF
>TRBV11-2|TRBJ2-4
CASSTKINGAKNIQYF
>TRBV6-1|TRBJ2-3
CASSLRAGRGTDTQYF
>TRBV5-1|TRBJ2-2
CASSLTGTRVTGELFF
>TRBV7-2|TRBJ2-6
CASMSAGRRANVLTF
>TRBV12-3/TRBV12-4|TRBJ2-5
CASSLGAGAKETQYF
>TRBV27|TRBJ2-6
CASSSATEDGANVLTF
>TRBV12-3/TRBV12-4|TRBJ2-3
CASSRRQGGTDTQYF
>TRBV20-1|TRBJ2-1
CSAAGEGPHNEQFF
>TRBV12-3/TRBV12-4|TRBJ2-3
CASSPRPSGADTQYF
>TRBV7-8|TRBJ1-1
CASLTAAGDTEAFF
>TRBV20-1|TRBJ2-1
CSALRGASGIDNEQFF
>TRBV7-9|TRBJ2-5
CASSLIGSVETQYF
>TRBV5-5|TRBJ2-1
CASSLGDRGHNEQFF
>TRBV10-3|TRBJ1-4
CAISERVSANEKLFF
>TRBV11-1|TRBJ2-3
CASSLMGLAEGPSTDTQYF
>TRBV12-3/TRBV12-4|TRBJ2-2
CASRHRTSGVVTGELFF
>TRBV20-1|TRBJ2-1
CSAINGEGLDYNEQFF
>TRBV5-1|TRBJ2-5
CASFSGTSILETQYF
>TRBV5-1|TRBJ2-5
CASTVGQKQETQYF
>TRBV20-1|TRBJ2-1
CSARPEDEQFF
>TRBV5-1|TRBJ2-2
CASLSGTPTGELFF
>TRBV29-1|TRBJ2-5
CSVEKQTGQETQYF
>TRBV4-2|TRBJ2-2
CASSQRLAGDLERLFF
>TRBV24-1|TRBJ1-5
CATSASGGSNQPQHF
>TRBV5-1|TRBJ2-7
CASRQGTYEQYF
>TRBV14|TRBJ1-1
CASSQDSGQVNTEAFF
>TRBV5-1|TRBJ2-3
CASSRALAGAGEDTQYF
>TRBV6-1|TRBJ1-5
CASRPPGWQPQHF
>TRBV12-3/TRBV12-4|TRBJ2-3
CASREQGISTDTQYF
>TRBV5-5|TRBJ1-3
CASSGDISAGNTIYF